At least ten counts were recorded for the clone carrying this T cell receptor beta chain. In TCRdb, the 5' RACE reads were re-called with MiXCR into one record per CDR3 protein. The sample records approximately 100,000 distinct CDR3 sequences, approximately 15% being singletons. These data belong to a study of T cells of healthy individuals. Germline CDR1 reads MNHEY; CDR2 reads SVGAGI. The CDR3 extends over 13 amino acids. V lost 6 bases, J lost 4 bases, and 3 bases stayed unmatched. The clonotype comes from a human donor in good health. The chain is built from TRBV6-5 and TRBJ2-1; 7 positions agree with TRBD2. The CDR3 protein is CASRASGYNEQFF. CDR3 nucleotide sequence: TGTGCCAGCAGGGCTAGCGGATACAATGAGCAGTTCTTC.